This record covers a single T cell receptor (beta chain). Its antigen is currently unknown. This sample is drawn from a study of early T cells in non-severe SARS-CoV-2 infection. The wider study: The authors sequenced bulk RNA from unsorted whole blood, leaving chains unpaired. The study's findings and limits: Private and CD4 specificities were missed by VDJdb matching, which favored anti-spike CD8 responses.

Each single cDNA molecule received a unique molecular identifier. Via MiXCR, TCRdb re-called the 5' RACE reads, giving one row per CDR3 protein. This sample has roughly 80,000 distinct CDR3 sequences, with about 16% found just once. With 5 bases clipped from V and 6 bases from J, the junction kept 3 bases outside the gene matches. The CDR3 length is 12 residues. The sequencing input was whole blood. The sequence derives from an adult who was a healthcare worker with PCR-confirmed SARS-CoV-2 infection or an uninfected control (not recorded which). The V gene is TRBV12-3 or TRBV12-4, the J gene TRBJ2-7; 8 bases are a match to TRBD1. Here the CDR3 DNA reads TGTGCCAGCAGTACAGGGGGAGTCGAGCAGTACTTC. This gives the protein CASSTGGVEQYF.